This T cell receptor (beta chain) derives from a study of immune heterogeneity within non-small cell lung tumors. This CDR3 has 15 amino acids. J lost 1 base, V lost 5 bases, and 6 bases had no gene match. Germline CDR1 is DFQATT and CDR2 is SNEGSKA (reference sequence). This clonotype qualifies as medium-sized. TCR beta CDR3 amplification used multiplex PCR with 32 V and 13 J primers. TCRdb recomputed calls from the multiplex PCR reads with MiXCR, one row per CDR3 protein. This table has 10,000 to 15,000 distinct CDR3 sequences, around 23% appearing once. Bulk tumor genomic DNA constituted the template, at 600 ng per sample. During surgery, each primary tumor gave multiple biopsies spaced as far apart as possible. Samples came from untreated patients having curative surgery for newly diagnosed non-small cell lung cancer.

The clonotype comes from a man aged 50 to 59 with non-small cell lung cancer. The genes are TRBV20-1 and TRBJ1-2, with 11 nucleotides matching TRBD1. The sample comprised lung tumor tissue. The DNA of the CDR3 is TGCAGTGCTTCGGACAGGGGGCATCGTAACTATGGCTACACCTTC. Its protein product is CSASDRGHRNYGYTF.